This TCR beta chain was documented in a study of OX40 agonist ivuxolimab in advanced cancers. Study summary: The study enrolled dose-escalation patients with hepatocellular carcinoma, melanoma, renal cell or head and neck cancer. Study conclusions and caveats: In CD8+ T cells, expanded clones were on average more numerous than in CD4+. Clonal expansion by week 6 occurred in CD4+ and CD8+ blood T cells (at 0.1 to 3.0 mg/kg).

The V end was cut by 0 bases, the J end by 5 bases, with 14 bases between. This CDR3 spans 15 amino acids. Germline V CDR1 and CDR2: SGHRS, YFSETQ. This table comes from immunoSEQ multiplex PCR, and its TCRdb copy is limited to in-frame clones, with some not included. The sample contains some 77,000 clones, about 91% of which appear only once. On this clone: The antigen remains undetermined.

At cycle 4 day 1, cycle 7 day 1, and baseline, blood was sampled. Sequenced material: CD4+ or CD8+ T cells sorted from blood, taken in a trial of the OX40 agonist ivuxolimab. The chain has TRBV5-1 and TRBJ1-2; D is ambiguous. The source is an adult with an advanced solid tumor such as melanoma, head and neck, liver or kidney cancer. CDR3 protein: CASSLDGGSSYGYTF. The CDR3 DNA sequence: TGCGCCAGCAGCTTGGATGGAGGCAGCTCGTATGGCTACACCTTC.